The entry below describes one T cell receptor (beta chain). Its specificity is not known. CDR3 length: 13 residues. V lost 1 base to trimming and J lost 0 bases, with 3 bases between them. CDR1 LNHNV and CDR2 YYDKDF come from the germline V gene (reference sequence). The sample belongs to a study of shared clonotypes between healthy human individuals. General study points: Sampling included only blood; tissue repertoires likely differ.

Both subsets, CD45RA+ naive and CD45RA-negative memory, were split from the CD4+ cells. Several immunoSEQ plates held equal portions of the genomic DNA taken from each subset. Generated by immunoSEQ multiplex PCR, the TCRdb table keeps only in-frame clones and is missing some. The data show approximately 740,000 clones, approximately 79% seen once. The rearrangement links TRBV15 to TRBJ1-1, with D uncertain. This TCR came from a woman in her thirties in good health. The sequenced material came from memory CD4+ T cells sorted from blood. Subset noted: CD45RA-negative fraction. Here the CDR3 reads CATSRVLNTEAFF. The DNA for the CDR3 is TGTGCCACCAGCAGAGTTCTGAACACTGAAGCTTTCTTT.